A selection of T cell receptor beta chains follows, all from one sample in a study of T cell responses to AZD1222 COVID-19 vaccine. Measured with immunoSEQ multiplex PCR; TCRdb has only the in-frame clones, and not every one. The top ten clones hold roughly 0.51% of a sample with more than 250,000 clones, 93% of them seen once. This specimen was peripheral blood, taken on day 0 of AZD1222 vaccination. The origin of the receptors is an adult in good health. Each CDR3 is given with its conserved first and last residue. D genes are given only for firm matches. Clone size is stated in some rows and not others, as once, few, many or a class when expanded.

v_call	d_call	j_call	clone_size	cdr3_aa	cdr3_nt
TRBV9	.	TRBJ2-7	.	CASSPGAGSSYEQYF	TGTGCCAGCAGCCCTGGGGCGGGGAGCTCCTACGAGCAGTACTTC
TRBV5-6	TRBD1	TRBJ1-1	.	CASSRGDRVNTEAFF	TGTGCCAGCAGCCGGGGGGACAGGGTGAACACTGAAGCTTTCTTT
TRBV7-2	.	TRBJ1-2	.	CASSLGGVYGYTF	TGTGCCAGCAGCCTAGGGGGTGTTTATGGCTACACCTTC
TRBV4-3	.	TRBJ2-1	.	CASSLSLGNEQFF	TGCGCCAGCAGCCTATCCCTGGGCAATGAGCAGTTCTTC
TRBV6-5	.	TRBJ2-2	.	CASLGAGELFF	TGTGCCTCCCTAGGAGCCGGGGAGCTGTTTTTT
TRBV4-2	.	TRBJ2-3	.	CASSQGDREISDTQYF	TGTGCCAGCAGCCAAGGAGACCGAGAAATTTCAGATACGCAGTATTTT
TRBV5-5	.	TRBJ2-2	.	CASSLYGGELFF	TGTGCCAGCAGCTTGTATGGCGGGGAGCTGTTTTTT
TRBV18	.	TRBJ1-2	.	CASSPKVRNYGYTF	TGTGCCAGCTCACCAAAGGTCAGGAACTATGGCTACACCTTC
TRBV28	.	TRBJ2-7	.	CASSPVGGPDRYEQYF	TGTGCCAGCAGTCCCGTGGGGGGCCCTGACCGCTACGAGCAGTACTTC
TRBV5-1	TRBD1	TRBJ1-4	.	CASSLAGGRDEKLFF	TGCGCCAGCAGCTTGGCAGGGGGACGGGATGAAAAACTGTTTTTT
TRBV23-1	.	TRBJ1-1	few	CASSHGWDGKMNTEAFF	TGCGCCAGCAGTCATGGATGGGACGGGAAGATGAACACTGAAGCTTTCTTT
TRBV18	.	TRBJ1-6	.	CASSQGGEGISPLHF	TGTGCCAGCTCACAAGGTGGGGAGGGGATTTCACCCCTCCACTTT
TRBV5-1	.	TRBJ2-2	.	CASSLVPSNTGELFF	TGCGCCAGCAGCTTAGTTCCCTCCAACACCGGGGAGCTGTTTTTT
TRBV10-3	.	TRBJ1-2	.	CAISEAGRNYGYTF	TGTGCCATCAGTGAGGCCGGACGGAACTATGGCTACACCTTC
TRBV7-3	TRBD1	TRBJ2-1	.	CASSTQGRKEQFF	TGTGCCAGCAGTACACAGGGGCGCAAGGAGCAGTTCTTC
TRBV28	TRBD1	TRBJ2-5	once	CASSLGQGVWETQYF	TGTGCCAGCAGTTTGGGACAGGGGGTGTGGGAGACCCAGTACTTC
TRBV11-2	.	TRBJ1-5	.	CASSLGLLSNQPQHF	TGTGCCAGCAGCTTAGGGCTACTGAGCAATCAGCCCCAGCATTTT
TRBV5-1	.	TRBJ2-5	.	CASSLGGGETQYF	TGCGCCAGCAGCTTGGGGGGTGGAGAGACCCAGTACTTC
TRBV7-2	.	TRBJ2-2	.	CASSFLGLNTGELFF	TGTGCCAGCAGCTTTCTGGGACTTAACACCGGGGAGCTGTTTTTT
TRBV4-2	.	TRBJ2-1	.	CASSQDAQGPSYNEQFF	TGTGCCAGCAGCCAAGATGCGCAGGGGCCCTCCTACAATGAGCAGTTCTTC
TRBV29-1	.	TRBJ1-2	.	CSVVISREPYGYTF	TGCAGCGTTGTGATTTCCAGGGAGCCATATGGCTACACCTTC
TRBV28	.	TRBJ1-2	few	CASSAGASNYGYTF	TGTGCCAGCAGCGCCGGGGCCAGTAACTATGGCTACACCTTC
TRBV5-1	.	TRBJ1-2	few	CASSLGATLATANYGYTF	TGCGCCAGCAGCTTGGGCGCAACCTTAGCGACCGCTAACTATGGCTACACCTTC
TRBV29-1	.	TRBJ2-7	few	CSVDPSSKGEQYF	TGCAGCGTTGATCCCTCTTCCAAAGGCGAGCAGTACTTC
TRBV5-1	TRBD2	TRBJ2-2	.	CASSTGLAGTGELFF	TGCGCCAGCAGCACGGGACTAGCGGGGACCGGGGAGCTGTTTTTT
TRBV28	.	TRBJ1-6	.	CASKLFGYNSPLHF	TGTGCCAGCAAGTTGTTCGGTTATAATTCACCCCTCCACTTT
TRBV9	.	TRBJ1-5	.	CASSVGGEGNQPQHF	TGTGCCAGCAGCGTAGGAGGGGAGGGCAATCAGCCCCAGCATTTT
TRBV19	TRBD1	TRBJ2-7	.	CASSDRGSPYEQYF	TGTGCCAGTAGTGACAGGGGTTCTCCCTACGAGCAGTACTTC
TRBV19	.	TRBJ1-4	.	CASSMYRARATNEKLFF	TGTGCCAGTAGTATGTACAGGGCAAGAGCTACTAATGAAAAACTGTTTTTT
TRBV6-6	.	TRBJ2-7	.	CASTPGAYEQYF	TGTGCCAGCACCCCCGGGGCCTACGAGCAGTACTTC
TRBV28	TRBD1	TRBJ2-7	once	CASSFAGGLYEQYF	TGTGCCAGCAGTTTTGCAGGGGGCTTATACGAGCAGTACTTC
TRBV12-1	.	TRBJ2-3	.	CASSLIGDTQYF	TGTGCCAGCAGCTTAATTGGAGATACGCAGTATTTT
TRBV5-4	TRBD1	TRBJ2-7	.	CASSLVDRGRTEQYF	TGTGCCAGCAGCTTGGTTGACAGGGGGCGTACGGAGCAGTACTTC
TRBV18	TRBD1	TRBJ2-7	.	CASSPGQGSPSYEQYF	TGTGCCAGCTCACCTGGACAGGGGTCCCCCTCCTACGAGCAGTACTTC
TRBV28	.	TRBJ1-1	.	CASSLMSGVEQGTEAFF	TGTGCCAGCAGTTTAATGAGTGGTGTGGAACAGGGCACTGAAGCTTTCTTT
TRBV12-3/TRBV12-4	.	TRBJ1-2	.	CASSWGDGYTF	TGTGCCAGCAGTTGGGGGGATGGCTACACCTTC
TRBV7-9	.	TRBJ1-6	.	CASSLADSPLHF	TGTGCCAGCAGCCTAGCGGATTCACCCCTCCACTTT
TRBV19	.	TRBJ2-6	once	CASRLGGAGANVLTF	TGTGCCAGTAGACTGGGTGGGGCTGGGGCCAACGTCCTGACTTTC
TRBV18	.	TRBJ1-4	once	CASSPRGANEKLFF	TGTGCCAGCTCACCAAGGGGAGCTAATGAAAAACTGTTTTTT
TRBV11-1	.	TRBJ2-2	.	CASSGGYTGELFF	TGTGCCAGCAGCGGTGGATACACCGGGGAGCTGTTTTTT
TRBV29-1	.	TRBJ1-2	.	CSVVVRQGSHGYTF	TGCAGCGTTGTGGTCAGGCAGGGGAGCCACGGCTACACCTTC
TRBV6-6	.	TRBJ2-7	.	CASSYLGTYEQYF	TGTGCCAGCAGTTACCTCGGGACCTACGAGCAGTACTTC
TRBV5-1	TRBD1	TRBJ1-4	.	CASSPGTGLEKLFF	TGCGCCAGCAGCCCCGGGACAGGGCTTGAAAAACTGTTTTTT